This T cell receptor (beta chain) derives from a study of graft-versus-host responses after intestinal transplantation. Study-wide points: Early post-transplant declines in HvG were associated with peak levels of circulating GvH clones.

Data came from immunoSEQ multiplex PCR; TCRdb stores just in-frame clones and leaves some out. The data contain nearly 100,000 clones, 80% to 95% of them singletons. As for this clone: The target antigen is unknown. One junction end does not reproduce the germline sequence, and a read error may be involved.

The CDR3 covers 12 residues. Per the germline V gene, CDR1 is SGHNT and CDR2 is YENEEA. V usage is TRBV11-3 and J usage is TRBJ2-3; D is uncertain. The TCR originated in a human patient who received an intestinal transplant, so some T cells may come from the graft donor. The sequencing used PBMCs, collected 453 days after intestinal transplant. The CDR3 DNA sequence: TGTGCCAGCAGCCTAGACACAGATACGCAGTATTTT. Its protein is CASSLDTDTQYF. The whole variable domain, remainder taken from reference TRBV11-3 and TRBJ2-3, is EAGVVQSPRYKIIEKKQPVAFWCNPISGHNTLYWYLQNLGQGPELLIRYENEEAVDDSQLPKDRFSAERLKGVDSTLKIQPAELGDSAVYLCASSLDTDTQYFGPGTRLTVL.